The 17 T cell receptor beta chains in this list originate from one sample, sequenced in a study of coeliac disease. Sequencing used immunoSEQ multiplex PCR; TCRdb keeps in-frame clones, though not all of them. This repertoire shows around 4,500 clones, approximately 60% found once; its top ten account for 6% to 9.5%. Sequencing used intraepithelial lymphocytes from the gut. These receptors originate from a woman in her late teens or twenties with active celiac disease.

V is TRBV7-9 and J is TRBJ1-2, with D possibly matching TRBD1 (6 bases). V was trimmed by 5 bases and J by 3 bases, leaving 13 bases between them. Germline V gene data show CDR1 as SEHNR and CDR2 as FQNEAQ (reference sequence). This CDR3 region has 14 residues. CDR3 DNA sequence: TGTGCCAGCAGCATTCTACAGGGTGACTATGGCTACACCTTC. Protein sequence: CASSILQGDYGYTF.

The rearrangement uses TRBV19 and TRBJ2-3, with D perhaps TRBD2 (6 bases). V was cut by 1 base and J by 6 bases, with 11 bases left in between. The CDR3 is 14 amino acids. Germline CDR1 is LNHDA and CDR2 is SQIVND (reference sequence). The CDR3 protein is CASSIGRDADTQYF. Here the CDR3 DNA reads TGTGCCAGTAGTATAGGGCGGGATGCGGATACGCAGTATTTT.

This chain uses TRBV7-4 with TRBJ1-2; 8 bases agree with TRBD1. The ends lost 4 bases at V and 6 bases at J; junction bases unmatched: 4. Germline-derived CDR1 and CDR2 are SGHVT and SQSDAQ. CDR3 length equals 13 residues. The CDR3 loop is CASSSWTGHGYTF. Written as DNA, the CDR3 is TGTGCCAGCAGCTCTTGGACAGGGCATGGCTACACCTTC.

This clone occurred a few times. This chain joins TRBV6-6 and TRBJ1-2; D call uncertain. V gave up 0 bases and J gave up 6 bases, with 14 bases separating them. This CDR3 has 15 amino acids. Looked up from germline, CDR1 is MNHNY and CDR2 is SVGAGI (reference sequence). As DNA, the CDR3 is TGTGCCAGCAGTTACTCGGAGTGGAAGGTGAATGGCTACACCTTC. Translating gives CASSYSEWKVNGYTF.

The chain uses TRBV6-1 and TRBJ2-1; 9 nucleotides line up with TRBD2. CDR1 is MNHNS, CDR2 SASEGT, per germline. The CDR3 has 18 amino acids. Germline trimming cut 3 bases from V and 4 bases from J; bases unmatched to any gene: 13. As DNA, the CDR3 is TGTGCCAGCAGTGACGAGCCTCTAGCGGGACGGGGTTACAATGAGCAGTTCTTC. Protein: CASSDEPLAGRGYNEQFF.

This clone is large within its sample. The gene calls are TRBV5-1 and TRBJ2-7; 8 nucleotides agree with TRBD1. The CDR3 consists of 14 residues. The germline V gene encodes CDR1 SGHRS and CDR2 YFSETQ. J gave up 4 bases and V 2 bases, and 5 bases lay outside the gene matches. The DNA of the CDR3 is TGCGCCAGCAGCTTCGGGACAGGATATTACGAGCAGTACTTC. Translation: CASSFGTGYYEQYF.

The chain is built from TRBV19 and TRBJ1-1; perhaps TRBD1 as D (5 bases). This CDR3 is built from 15 residues. CDR1 is LNHDA, CDR2 SQIVND, per germline (reference sequence). The V and J ends lost 4 bases and 3 bases respectively, with 15 bases between them. In DNA form, the CDR3 reads TGTGCCAGTAGTACTCCGGGACTCCCTTACACTGAAGCTTTCTTT. This codes for CASSTPGLPYTEAFF.

The rearrangement uses TRBV4-2 and TRBJ1-2; D is unclear. Between the trimmed V and J ends, which lost 4 bases and 8 bases, there was a span of 20 bases. The length of the CDR3 is 15 residues. The germline V gene encodes CDR1 LGHNA and CDR2 YNFKEQ. The CDR3 loop is CASSLPGVGSGGYTF. CDR3 bases: TGTGCCAGCAGCCTGCCCGGGGTGGGATCCGGCGGCTACACCTTC.

This clone was seen more than once but under ten times. The rearrangement links TRBV28 to TRBJ1-4; D is possibly TRBD1 (5 bases). This CDR3 region has 11 residues. Per germline, CDR1 MDHEN and CDR2 SYDVKM. Trimming removed 6 bases from V and 8 bases from J, with 7 bases in between. This CDR3 is CASRGVEKLFF. In DNA form, the CDR3 reads TGTGCCAGCAGAGGGGTGGAAAAACTGTTTTTT.

This clone is medium-sized in the sample. The chain's CDR3 is CASSHLDRWREKLFF. The CDR3 DNA reads as TGCGCCAGCAGCCACCTAGACAGGTGGCGGGAAAAACTGTTTTTT. The V and J genes are TRBV5-1 and TRBJ1-4; D might be TRBD1 (6 bases). Germline V gene lookup returns CDR1 SGHRS and CDR2 YFSETQ. The CDR3 spans 15 residues. Trimming cost V 4 bases and J 8 bases, with 18 bases left between them.

This clone appeared a few times. V is TRBV9 and J is TRBJ2-1; 8 positions match TRBD2. The CDR3 is 14 amino acids. The germline CDR1 and CDR2 sequences are SGDLS and YYNGEE. Unmatched junction bases numbered 7, after V lost 3 bases and J lost 8 bases. CDR3 protein: CASSASGTSDEQFF. The DNA for the CDR3 is TGTGCCAGCAGCGCGAGTGGGACTAGTGATGAGCAGTTCTTC.

This clone has a handful of counts. The gene calls are TRBV9 and TRBJ1-1; 8 nucleotides match TRBD1. The junction had 2 bases not matched to a gene; V was cut back by 1 base and J by 6 bases. The V gene's germline CDR1 is SGDLS and CDR2 YYNGEE. This CDR3 is 13 amino acids long. The DNA for the CDR3 is TGTGCCAGCAGCGTACGACAGGGGCCTGAAGCTTTCTTT. Translation gives CASSVRQGPEAFF.

This chain links TRBV6-6 with TRBJ1-2; perhaps TRBD1 as D (6 bases). Germline assignment: CDR1 MNHNY and CDR2 SVGAGI (reference sequence). The V end was cut by 0 bases, the J end by 4 bases, with 6 bases between. The CDR3 has 13 amino acids. The CDR3 loop is CASSYSTGYGYTF. DNA of the CDR3: TGTGCCAGCAGTTACTCGACAGGCTATGGCTACACCTTC.

By share of the sample, this clone is medium-sized (0.01 to 0.1%). The rearrangement links TRBV7-9 to TRBJ1-2; weak D call: TRBD1 (5 bases). Germline CDR1 SEHNR, CDR2 FQNEAQ (reference sequence). CDR3 size: 12 residues. The V end lost 7 bases, the J end lost 3 bases, and 9 bases lay between the germline ends. The CDR3 DNA follows: TGTGCCAGCACGGGGGATGACTATGGCTACACCTTC. This translates into CASTGDDYGYTF.

This chain joins TRBV5-1 and TRBJ2-3; 11 nucleotides align to TRBD2. Per germline, CDR1 SGHRS and CDR2 YFSETQ. This CDR3 has 16 residues. The trim removed 0 bases at V and 1 base at J, leaving 1 base unmatched. The CDR3 region has the DNA TGCGCCAGCAGCTTGGGACTAGCGGGGCGCACAGATACGCAGTATTTT. Its translation: CASSLGLAGRTDTQYF.

This clone qualifies as medium-sized. This chain connects TRBV28 to TRBJ1-1; D uncertain. The V end was cut by 3 bases, the J end by 2 bases, with 4 bases between. The CDR3 contains 12 residues. Germline lookup yields CDR1 MDHEN and CDR2 SYDVKM. The CDR3 bases are TGTGCCAGCAGTTTTGGCAACACTGAAGCTTTCTTT. It yields the protein CASSFGNTEAFF.

In this sample, this clone is medium-sized. The CDR3, as DNA: TGCAGCGTTGTAGGGACAGGGCTCTCCTACGAGCAGTACTTC. This sequence encodes CSVVGTGLSYEQYF. The V gene is TRBV29-1, the J gene TRBJ2-7; 9 nucleotides match TRBD1. The CDR3 is 14 amino acids. CDR1 is SQVTM, CDR2 ANQGSEA, per germline. The junction had 4 bases not matched to a gene; V was cut back by 4 bases and J by 0 bases.